The 17 T cell receptor beta chains in this list originate from one sample, sequenced in a study of cytotoxic CD8 clonotypes in ibrutinib-treated CLL. The repertoire was sequenced with immunoSEQ multiplex PCR; TCRdb's copy has only in-frame clones and lacks some. Among about 200,000 clones listed, around 70% were seen once. The material sequenced was PBMCs, taken after 24 months of ibrutinib treatment. The receptors come from a human donor with chronic lymphocytic leukemia.

In its sample, this clone was seen once. The genes are TRBV6-1 and TRBJ1-4; D might be TRBD1 (5 bases). The CDR3 extends over 15 amino acids. Germline CDR1 MNHNS, CDR2 SASEGT. The ends were cut back, 4 bases at V and 4 bases at J, with 13 bases in the middle. CDR3 in DNA: TGTGCCAGCAGTGTCGGGCCAGGGCTTAATGAAAAACTGTTTTTT. It encodes CASSVGPGLNEKLFF.

V usage is TRBV28 and J usage is TRBJ2-3; TRBD1 agrees at 7 bases. The CDR3 length is 14 residues. In germline, CDR1 is MDHEN, CDR2 SYDVKM. V was clipped by 9 bases and J by 2 bases; unmatched bases: 8. The CDR3 loop is CASSQGSHTDTQYF. The CDR3 region has the DNA TGTGCCAGTTCACAGGGGTCTCACACAGATACGCAGTATTTT.

V and J are TRBV30 and TRBJ2-7; D gene uncertain. The ends were cut back, 2 bases at V and 0 bases at J, with 8 bases in the middle. The CDR3 has 13 residues. Germline CDR1 and CDR2: GTSNPN and SVGIG (reference sequence). In DNA form, the CDR3 reads TGTGCCTGGAGTCCCGCCGGCTCCTACGAGCAGTACTTC. Residues: CAWSPAGSYEQYF.

V is TRBV5-1 and J is TRBJ2-5; D tentatively fits TRBD1 or TRBD2 (5 bases each). With 0 bases removed from V and 3 bases from J, the gap between germline ends came to 12 bases. In germline, CDR1 is SGHRS, CDR2 YFSETQ. The CDR3 is made up of 15 amino acids. CDR3 sequence (DNA): TGCGCCAGCAGCTTGGTAGGGGCGGGCGAAGAGACCCAGTACTTC. It translates to CASSLVGAGEETQYF.

The V gene is TRBV28, the J gene TRBJ2-1; D remains unclear. Germline-derived CDR1 and CDR2 are MDHEN and SYDVKM. Trimming cost V 5 bases and J 9 bases, with 11 bases left between them. This CDR3 spans 12 amino acids. The CDR3 bases are TGTGCCAGCAGTGGGCCACAAGGTGAGCAGTTCTTC. Amino acid sequence: CASSGPQGEQFF.

V gene TRBV9 combines with J gene TRBJ1-1; D is unresolved. Trimming removed 0 bases at V and 1 base at J, with 13 bases between. The CDR3 has 16 residues. Germline V gives CDR1 SGDLS, CDR2 YYNGEE. CDR3 nucleotides: TGTGCCAGCAGCGTAGATTCCCCTGGCCAGAACACTGAAGCTTTCTTT. Translated: CASSVDSPGQNTEAFF.

The chain has TRBV5-4 and TRBJ1-1, with 8 bases that match TRBD1. The germline CDR1 and CDR2 sequences are SGHNT and YYREEE (reference sequence). V shed 0 bases and J 1 base; nucleotides not matched to a gene: 5. The CDR3 has 16 residues. CDR3 nucleotide sequence: TGTGCCAGCAGCTTGGAGGACAGGGCGGGGAACACTGAAGCTTTCTTT. Translated: CASSLEDRAGNTEAFF.

This chain uses TRBV28 with TRBJ2-3; 9 bases map to TRBD2. Germline CDR1 is MDHEN and CDR2 is SYDVKM. CDR3 size: 15 residues. The ends lost 5 bases at V and 3 bases at J; junction bases unmatched: 6. The CDR3 nucleotides read TGTGCCAGCAGTCCCACTAGCGGGCCTACAGATACGCAGTATTTT. Translated, it gives CASSPTSGPTDTQYF.

This clone came up a few times. The V and J genes are TRBV30 and TRBJ1-5, with D uncertain. Trimming stripped 0 bases from V and 4 bases from J, with 7 bases between. This CDR3 has 13 amino acids. CDR1 is GTSNPN and CDR2 is SVGIG in the germline V gene (reference sequence). In DNA, the CDR3 is TGTGCCTGGAGTGTTGGTGTGAATCAGCCCCAGCATTTT. Residues: CAWSVGVNQPQHF.

This sequence joins TRBV9 and TRBJ2-1; D possibly corresponds to TRBD2 (6 bases). The CDR3 consists of 15 residues. The V gene lost 4 bases and the J gene lost 4 bases, with 15 bases spanning the gap. From germline, CDR1 is SGDLS and CDR2 YYNGEE. The CDR3 loop is CASSQGGEVYNEQFF. The CDR3 DNA reads as TGTGCCAGCAGCCAAGGTGGGGAGGTATACAATGAGCAGTTCTTC.

The genes are TRBV15 and TRBJ2-4; D might be TRBD1 or TRBD2, each matching 5 bases. Trimming stripped 2 bases from V and 0 bases from J, with 11 bases between. CDR1 and CDR2 (germline): LNHNV, YYDKDF (reference sequence). The length of the CDR3 is 16 residues. The CDR3 DNA follows: TGTGCCACCAGCAGAAACATAGGGACAGCCAAAAACATTCAGTACTTC. The encoded protein is CATSRNIGTAKNIQYF.

The chain recombines TRBV6-5 with TRBJ2-7; no reliable D call. CDR3 size: 13 residues. V was cut by 8 bases and J by 4 bases, with 15 bases left in between. Looked up from germline, CDR1 is MNHEY and CDR2 is SVGAGI. In DNA form, the CDR3 reads TGTGCCAGCTCTCCAGACCTTTCTTACGAGCAGTACTTC. This sequence encodes CASSPDLSYEQYF.

The chain carries TRBV10-1 and TRBJ2-1; D ambiguous. The germline CDR1 and CDR2 sequences are WNHNN and SYGVQD (reference sequence). The CDR3 extends over 14 amino acids. Trimming cost V 0 bases and J 7 bases, with 10 bases left between them. This CDR3 reads CASSESSTQNEQFF. CDR3 in DNA: TGCGCCAGCAGTGAGTCGTCTACCCAGAATGAGCAGTTCTTC.

A single count supports this clone. The V gene is TRBV7-9, the J gene TRBJ2-7; D might be TRBD1 (6 bases). The CDR3 runs to 15 residues. Germline V gives CDR1 SEHNR, CDR2 FQNEAQ (reference sequence). The V end lost 2 bases, the J end lost 2 bases, and 13 bases lay between the germline ends. CDR3 loop: CASSLRGGDTYEQYF. The CDR3 DNA is TGTGCCAGCAGCTTACGCGGTGGGGACACCTACGAGCAGTACTTC.

Only a few counts were recorded for this clone. The rearrangement uses TRBV11-2 and TRBJ2-1; D is uncertain. This CDR3 is built from 13 residues. Germline V gene sequence: CDR1 SGHAT, CDR2 FQNNGV. Trimming removed 2 bases at V and 8 bases at J, with 10 bases between. CDR3 DNA sequence: TGTGCCAGCAGCTTAAACATTTTGGATGAGCAGTTCTTC. Amino acids: CASSLNILDEQFF.

The CDR3 bases are TGCGCCAGCAGACGGGGGACGGACACTGAAGCTTTCTTT. This sequence encodes CASRRGTDTEAFF. The chain uses TRBV5-1 and TRBJ1-1, with D possibly being TRBD1 (5 bases). V dropped 5 bases and J dropped 3 bases, with 11 bases sitting between them. CDR1 is SGHRS and CDR2 is YFSETQ in the germline V gene. The CDR3 totals 13 residues.

The chain links TRBV6-5 to TRBJ2-7; 9 positions match TRBD2. The length of the CDR3 is 15 residues. Germline CDR1 and CDR2: MNHEY and SVGAGI. V trimming: 6 bases; J trimming: 4 bases; junction bases outside the gene matches: 10. The CDR3: CASSNQLAGLYEQYF. CDR3 DNA: TGTGCCAGCAGCAACCAACTAGCGGGTCTGTACGAGCAGTACTTC.